Included here is one TCR beta chain sequence, with context. Its antigen is currently unknown. Diagnoses used clinical symptoms, serum thyroxine and TRAb, thyroid ultrasound and orbital computed tomography. TCR beta CDR3 sequences were amplified from RNA transcripts. Using the HTBI primer set, a first-round RT-PCR was run on the TCR CDR3. TCRdb re-derived calls from the multiplex PCR reads in MiXCR, one entry per CDR3 protein. Among about 500,000 distinct CDR3 sequences, approximately 16% were seen once, and the ten largest hold over 25%. These data originate in a study of T cells in Graves' hyperthyroidism and ophthalmopathy. Study at large: Peripheral blood was collected at initial diagnosis, before any treatment.

Study results and caveats: Ophthalmopathy was separated from stable hyperthyroidism by a 13 V-J model.

CDR3 size: 18 residues. V dropped 3 bases and J dropped 2; count of bases not matched to a gene: 10. From germline, CDR1 is MNHEY and CDR2 SVGEGT. The V call is TRBV6-2 or TRBV6-3, the J call TRBJ1-6, with TRBD1 identical over 7 bases. The TCR originated in a woman aged 25 to 39 with Graves' ophthalmopathy. The specimen sequenced was blood. Here the CDR3 DNA reads TGTGCCAGCAGTTATTTGGGGCACAGGGGCCCCTATAATTCACCCCTCCACTTT. Translating it yields CASSYLGHRGPYNSPLHF.